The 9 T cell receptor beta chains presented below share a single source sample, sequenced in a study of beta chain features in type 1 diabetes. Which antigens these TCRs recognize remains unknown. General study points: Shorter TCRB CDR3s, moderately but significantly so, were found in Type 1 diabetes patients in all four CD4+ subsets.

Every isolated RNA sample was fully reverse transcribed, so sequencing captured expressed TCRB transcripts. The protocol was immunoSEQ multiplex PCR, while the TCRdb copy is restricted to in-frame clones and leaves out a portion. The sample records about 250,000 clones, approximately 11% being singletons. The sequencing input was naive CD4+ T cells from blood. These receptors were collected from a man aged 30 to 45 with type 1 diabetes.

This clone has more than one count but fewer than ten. The CDR3 DNA reads as TGCGCCAGCAGCCAGTGGACAGGGGACAATGAGCAGTTCTTC. Encoded protein: CASSQWTGDNEQFF. This chain links TRBV4-3 with TRBJ2-1; 9 bases align to TRBD1. Germline values: CDR1 LGHNA, CDR2 YSLEER. The CDR3 is 14 residues long. Unmatched junction bases numbered 2, after V lost 3 bases and J lost 5 bases.

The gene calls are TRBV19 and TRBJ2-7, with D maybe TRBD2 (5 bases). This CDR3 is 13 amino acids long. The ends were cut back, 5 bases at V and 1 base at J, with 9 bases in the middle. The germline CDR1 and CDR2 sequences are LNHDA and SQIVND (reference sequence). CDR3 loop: CASSYRGSYEQYF. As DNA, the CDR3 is TGTGCCAGTAGTTACCGGGGTTCCTACGAGCAGTACTTC. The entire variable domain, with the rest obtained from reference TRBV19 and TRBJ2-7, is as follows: DGGITQSPKYLFRKEGQNVTLSCEQNLNHDAMYWYRQDPGQGLRLIYYSQIVNDFQKGDIAEGYSVSREKKESFPLTVTSAQKNPTAFYLCASSYRGSYEQYFGPGTRLTVT.

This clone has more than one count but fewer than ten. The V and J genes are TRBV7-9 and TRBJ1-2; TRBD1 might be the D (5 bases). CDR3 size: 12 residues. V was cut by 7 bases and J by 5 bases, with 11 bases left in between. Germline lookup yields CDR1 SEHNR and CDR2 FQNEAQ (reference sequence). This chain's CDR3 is CASTDQGYGYTF. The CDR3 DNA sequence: TGTGCCAGCACCGATCAGGGATATGGCTACACCTTC.

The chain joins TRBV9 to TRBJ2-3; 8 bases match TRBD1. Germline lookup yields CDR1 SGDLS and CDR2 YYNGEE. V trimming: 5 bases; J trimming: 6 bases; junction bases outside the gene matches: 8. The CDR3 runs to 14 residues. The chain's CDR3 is CASRPTGAGDTQYF. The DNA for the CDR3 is TGTGCCAGCAGGCCGACAGGGGCGGGGGATACGCAGTATTTT.

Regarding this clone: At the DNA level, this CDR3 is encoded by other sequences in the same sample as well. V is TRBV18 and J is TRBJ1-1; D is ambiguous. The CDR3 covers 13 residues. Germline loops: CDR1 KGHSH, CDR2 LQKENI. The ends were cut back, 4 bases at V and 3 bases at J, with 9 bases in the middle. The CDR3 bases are TGTGCCAGCTCACAGAACCGGGACACTGAAGCTTTCTTT. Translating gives CASSQNRDTEAFF.

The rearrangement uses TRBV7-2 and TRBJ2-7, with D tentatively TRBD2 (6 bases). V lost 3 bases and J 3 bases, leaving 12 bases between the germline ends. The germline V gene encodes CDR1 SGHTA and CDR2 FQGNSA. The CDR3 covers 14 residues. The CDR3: CASSFRGGDYEQYF. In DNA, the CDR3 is TGTGCCAGCAGCTTTAGGGGCGGGGACTACGAGCAGTACTTC.

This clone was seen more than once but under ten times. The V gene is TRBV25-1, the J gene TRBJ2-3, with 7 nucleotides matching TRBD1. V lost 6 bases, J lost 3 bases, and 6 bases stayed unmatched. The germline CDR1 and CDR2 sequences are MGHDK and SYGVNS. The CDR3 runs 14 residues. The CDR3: CASRPRGLTDTQYF. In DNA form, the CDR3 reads TGTGCCAGCAGACCTAGGGGGCTTACAGATACGCAGTATTTT. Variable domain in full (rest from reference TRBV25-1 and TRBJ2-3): EADIYQTPRYLVIGTGKKITLECSQTMGHDKMYWYQQDPGMELHLIHYSYGVNSTEKGDLSSESTVSRIRTEHFPLTLESARPSHTSQYLCASRPRGLTDTQYFGPGTRLTVL.

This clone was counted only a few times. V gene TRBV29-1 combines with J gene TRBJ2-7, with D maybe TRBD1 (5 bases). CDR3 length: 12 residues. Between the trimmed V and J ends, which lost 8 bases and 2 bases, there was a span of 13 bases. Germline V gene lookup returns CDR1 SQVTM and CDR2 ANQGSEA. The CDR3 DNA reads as TGCAGCACCTGGACAAACCCCTACGAGCAGTACTTC. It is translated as CSTWTNPYEQYF.

CDR3 bases: TGTGCCAGCAGCTTAGGGCAGAACACTGAAGCTTTCTTT. Its protein is CASSLGQNTEAFF. The V gene is TRBV7-8, the J gene TRBJ1-1; D uncertain. Germline V gives CDR1 SGHVS, CDR2 FQNEAQ. Deletions cut 1 base from V and 1 base from J, with 4 bases between. The CDR3 has 13 residues.